The 15 T cell receptor beta chains reported below all come from one sample, sequenced in a study of T cells in Graves' hyperthyroidism and ophthalmopathy. RNA transcripts yielded amplified TCR beta CDR3 regions. The TCR CDR3 first-round RT-PCR relied on the HTBI primer set. Each CDR3 protein is one row after TCRdb ran MiXCR on the multiplex PCR reads. Of approximately 560,000 distinct CDR3 sequences listed, less than 20% were seen once; the top ten hold approximately 7.4%. The source material was blood. These receptors were obtained from a woman in her twenties or thirties with Graves' hyperthyroidism.

In its sample, this clonotype was seen many times. The chain is built from TRBV27 and TRBJ2-3; TRBD2 aligns across 10 bases. V dropped 5 bases and J dropped 0; count of bases not matched to a gene: 8. CDR3 length: 17 amino acids. CDR1 is MNHEY, CDR2 SMNVEV, per germline (reference sequence). In nucleotides, the CDR3 is TGTGCCAGCAGTCCAAGGACTAGCGGAGGGAGCACAGATACGCAGTATTTT. Amino acid sequence: CASSPRTSGGSTDTQYF.

This clonotype was observed at least ten times. The CDR3 DNA reads TGTGCCAGCAGTCACGGAGGGTTCGGAGCATCGAATGAGCAGTTCTTC. Protein product: CASSHGGFGASNEQFF. This chain uses TRBV6-2 or TRBV6-3 with TRBJ2-1; a possible D gene is TRBD2 (6 bases). The CDR3 runs to 16 residues. Germline loops: CDR1 MNHEY, CDR2 SVGEGT. Trimming removed 5 bases at V and 7 bases at J, with 21 bases between.

In its sample, this clonotype was seen many times. This chain links TRBV12-3 or TRBV12-4 with TRBJ2-7, with a possible D match to TRBD2 (7 bases). The CDR3 length is 15 residues. V was clipped by 5 bases and J by 0 bases, with 14 bases between them. As DNA, the CDR3 is TGTGCCAGCAGTCCCGGGGGGCTTCCCTCCTACGAGCAGTACTTC. Translation gives CASSPGGLPSYEQYF.

The chain has TRBV6-1 and TRBJ2-1; 7 bases map to TRBD2. Germline V CDR1 and CDR2: MNHNS, SASEGT. The V segment lost 6 bases and the J segment 4 bases; nucleotides outside the gene matches: 9. This CDR3 has 15 amino acids. CDR3 sequence: CASSRVQGLYNEQFF. The CDR3 coding sequence is TGTGCCAGCAGCCGGGTTCAGGGACTATACAATGAGCAGTTCTTC.

The sample holds many counts of this clonotype. The gene calls are TRBV5-6 and TRBJ1-5; TRBD1 matches at 8 bases. Germline CDR1 is SGHDT and CDR2 is YYEEEE. The V gene end was trimmed by 4 bases and the J gene end by 5 bases; junction bases not matched to a gene: 11. CDR3 length: 16 amino acids. The CDR3 is CASSAWDRQVYQPQHF. DNA of the CDR3: TGTGCCAGCAGCGCCTGGGACAGGCAGGTCTATCAGCCCCAGCATTTT.

The chain is built from TRBV7-3 and TRBJ2-1; 12 nucleotides align to TRBD2. This CDR3 comprises 17 residues. The germline V gene encodes CDR1 SGHTA and CDR2 FQGTGA. V trimming: 5 bases; J trimming: 8 bases; junction bases outside the gene matches: 13. CDR3 sequence reads: CASSAGGASGRADEQFF. For the CDR3, the DNA is TGTGCCAGCAGCGCTGGAGGGGCTAGCGGGAGGGCCGATGAGCAGTTCTTC.

This clonotype was seen more than once but under ten times. This rearrangement joins TRBV4-1 to TRBJ2-6; D is ambiguous. Per germline, CDR1 MGHRA and CDR2 YSYEKL. The CDR3 length is 15 residues. V lost 3 bases to trimming and J lost 0 bases, with 6 bases between them. CDR3 in DNA: TGCGCCAGCAGCCACCGGTACTCTGGGGCCAACGTCCTGACTTTC. Its protein is CASSHRYSGANVLTF.

In this sample, this clonotype turned up many times. The chain has TRBV7-2 and TRBJ1-1; 9 bases fit TRBD1. V was pared by 4 bases and J by 6 bases, with 3 bases of the junction left unmatched. This CDR3 comprises 13 residues. Per germline, CDR1 SGHTA and CDR2 FQGNSA. As DNA, the CDR3 is TGTGCCAGCAGCTGGACAGGGGACTCTGAAGCTTTCTTT. Translated, it gives CASSWTGDSEAFF.

This clonotype was seen ten or more times. The chain has TRBV7-9 and TRBJ2-1, with 10 bases that match TRBD2. Trimming at V came to 4 bases and at J to 8 bases, leaving 8 bases not matched to a gene. The CDR3 runs 15 residues. Germline lookup yields CDR1 SEHNR and CDR2 FQNEAQ (reference sequence). The CDR3 DNA reads TGTGCCAGCAGCTCGAGCGGGAGGGCCTATGATGAGCAGTTCTTC. Protein product: CASSSSGRAYDEQFF.

A few counts support this clonotype. The rearrangement joins TRBV7-3 to TRBJ1-1, with 8 positions matching TRBD1. Trimming cost V 5 bases and J 8 bases; bases outside gene matches: 4. CDR1 SGHTA and CDR2 FQGTGA come from the germline V gene. CDR3 length equals 12 residues. CDR3 loop: CASSQNRGEAFF. The CDR3 bases are TGTGCCAGCAGCCAAAACAGGGGGGAAGCTTTCTTT. Filled out from reference TRBV7-3 and TRBJ1-1, the complete variable domain reads GAGVSQTPSNKVTEKGKYVELRCDPISGHTALYWYRQSLGQGPEFLIYFQGTGAADDSGLPNDRFFAVRPEGSVSTLKIQRTERGDSAVYLCASSQNRGEAFFGQGTRLTVV.

This clonotype was detected ten times or more. The chain is built from TRBV7-8 and TRBJ2-7, with 8 positions matching TRBD1. The CDR3 spans 15 residues. CDR1 and CDR2 from the germline V gene are SGHVS and FQNEAQ. After removal of 5 bases from V and 3 bases from J, the junction contained 9 bases not matched to a gene. DNA of the CDR3: TGTGCCAGCAGCCAGAGACAGGGGTTTTACTACGAGCAGTACTTC. Its translation is CASSQRQGFYYEQYF. Looking up the rest from reference TRBV7-8 and TRBJ2-7 gives the full variable domain: GAGVSQSPRYKVAKRGQDVALRCDPISGHVSLFWYQQALGQGPEFLTYFQNEAQLDKSGLPSDRFFAERPEGSVSTLKIQRTQQEDSAVYLCASSQRQGFYYEQYFGPGTRLTVT.

This clonotype has at least ten counts. The rearrangement uses TRBV11-2 and TRBJ2-3, with a possible D match to TRBD2 (6 bases). The CDR3 contains 19 residues. V lost 5 bases and J lost 2, with 26 bases in between. Germline lookup yields CDR1 SGHAT and CDR2 FQNNGV. CDR3 in DNA: TGTGCCAGCAGCCCAATCTTGGGGACGATAGCGGAACCCACAGATACGCAGTATTTT. As protein: CASSPILGTIAEPTDTQYF.

Many counts were recorded for this clonotype. The chain combines TRBV7-8 with TRBJ1-6; 8 bases fit TRBD1. The V gene's germline CDR1 is SGHVS and CDR2 FQNEAQ. The CDR3 is made up of 15 amino acids. V lost 1 base and J lost 8; bases outside the gene matches: 4. CDR3: CASSLVSGGDSPLHF. In DNA form, the CDR3 reads TGTGCCAGCAGCTTAGTTTCAGGGGGCGATTCACCCCTCCACTTT.

This clonotype was detected ten times or more. The chain combines TRBV2 with TRBJ2-1; D remains ambiguous. CDR1 SNHLY and CDR2 FYNNEI come from the germline V gene. The CDR3 has 16 residues. Deletions cut 4 bases from V and 0 bases from J, with 13 bases between. The CDR3 nucleotides are TGTGCCAGCAGTGTGTTGGCGAGAAGCTCCTACAATGAGCAGTTCTTC. Residues: CASSVLARSSYNEQFF.

This clonotype was picked up many times. The V call is TRBV6-1, the J call TRBJ2-3; 9 bases line up with TRBD1. The germline V gene encodes CDR1 MNHNS and CDR2 SASEGT. The CDR3 contains 15 residues. Germline trimming cut 6 bases from V and 3 bases from J; bases unmatched to any gene: 7. Here the CDR3 reads CASRGPGQGTDTQYF. CDR3 coding DNA: TGTGCCAGCAGGGGCCCGGGACAGGGAACAGATACGCAGTATTTT.